The rows below give T cell receptor beta chains drawn from one sample of a study of early T cells in non-severe SARS-CoV-2 infection. Each CDR3 protein is one row after TCRdb ran MiXCR on the 5' RACE reads. Here the sample spans more than 40,000 distinct CDR3 sequences, about 7% being singletons. The sequenced material came from whole blood. The receptors come from an adult who was a healthcare worker with PCR-confirmed SARS-CoV-2 infection or an uninfected control (not recorded which). Each CDR3 is given without its conserved first and last residue. Rows may omit the clone size; those that give it use once, few, many or a size class.

clone_size: few; v_call: TRBV10-3; j_call: TRBJ2-3; cdr3_aa: AISDWPASTDTQY
clone_size: few; v_call: TRBV19; j_call: TRBJ2-7; cdr3_aa: ASSRTGVRREQY
clone_size: few; v_call: TRBV19; j_call: TRBJ1-2; cdr3_aa: ASSILDSASGYT
clone_size: few; v_call: TRBV7-8; j_call: TRBJ1-2; cdr3_aa: ASSPQGFYGYT
clone_size: many; v_call: TRBV12-3/TRBV12-4; j_call: TRBJ1-2; cdr3_aa: ASSGMNYGYT
clone_size: few; v_call: TRBV7-9; j_call: TRBJ1-1; cdr3_aa: ASSLGGSEAF
clone_size: many; v_call: TRBV11-2; j_call: TRBJ1-5; cdr3_aa: ASSLVAGNNQPQH
clone_size: many; v_call: TRBV28; j_call: TRBJ2-7; cdr3_aa: ASSFFSGGTYEQY
clone_size: many; v_call: TRBV5-4; j_call: TRBJ2-7; cdr3_aa: ASSFGTGTYEQY
clone_size: many; v_call: TRBV28; j_call: TRBJ2-7; cdr3_aa: ASGRTDLGEQY
clone_size: NA; v_call: TRBV4-3; j_call: TRBJ1-2; cdr3_aa: ASSQGYRDYGYT
clone_size: many; v_call: TRBV20-1; j_call: TRBJ2-5; cdr3_aa: SASSGSYATQY
clone_size: many; v_call: TRBV6-2/TRBV6-3; j_call: TRBJ2-1; cdr3_aa: ASSYSVGTNEQF
clone_size: many; v_call: TRBV7-6; j_call: TRBJ2-2; cdr3_aa: ASSLEGAGELF
clone_size: NA; v_call: TRBV5-1; j_call: TRBJ2-4; cdr3_aa: ASSPLPQNIQY
clone_size: NA; v_call: TRBV4-1; j_call: TRBJ1-1; cdr3_aa: ASSQGDFIGMNTEAF
clone_size: many; v_call: TRBV5-5; j_call: TRBJ2-1; cdr3_aa: ASSLGGYNEQF
clone_size: NA; v_call: TRBV29-1; j_call: TRBJ2-7; cdr3_aa: SGGQAIYEQY
clone_size: few; v_call: TRBV6-6; j_call: TRBJ1-6; cdr3_aa: ASSWDRGNSPLH
clone_size: many; v_call: TRBV28; j_call: TRBJ2-7; cdr3_aa: ASSSLPDPYEQY
clone_size: many; v_call: TRBV5-1; j_call: TRBJ1-4; cdr3_aa: ASSRVSGLGEKLF
clone_size: few; v_call: TRBV10-3; j_call: TRBJ2-7; cdr3_aa: AISGSGGPYEQY
clone_size: few; v_call: TRBV3-1; j_call: TRBJ1-5; cdr3_aa: ASSQGVQANHRPQH
clone_size: NA; v_call: TRBV20-1; j_call: TRBJ2-7; cdr3_aa: SASPRVYEQY
clone_size: few; v_call: TRBV6-6; j_call: TRBJ2-5; cdr3_aa: ASSYSGVQETQY
clone_size: NA; v_call: TRBV9; j_call: TRBJ2-6; cdr3_aa: ASSVQGGANVLT